Presented here are 18 T cell receptor beta chains from one specimen sequenced in a study of T cells in Graves' hyperthyroidism and ophthalmopathy. The investigators amplified TCR beta CDR3 regions from RNA transcripts. With the HTBI primer set, the TCR CDR3 went through a first round of RT-PCR. MiXCR, applied by TCRdb to the multiplex PCR reads, yields one record per CDR3 protein. The sample has about 700,000 distinct CDR3 sequences, 13% to 15% seen once. Sequencing was done on a sample of blood. The source of these receptors is a woman aged 18-30 years with Graves' hyperthyroidism.

The table lists this clonotype with many counts. The rearrangement joins TRBV2 to TRBJ2-5; 8 bases line up with TRBD1. V lost 6 bases to trimming and J lost 5 bases; unmatched junction nucleotides: 8. The CDR3 runs 14 residues. The V gene's germline CDR1 is SNHLY and CDR2 FYNNEI. As DNA, the CDR3 is TGTGCCAGCAGCCCGACAGGGGTGGTTGAGACCCAGTACTTC. This codes for CASSPTGVVETQYF.

This clonotype appeared a few times. V usage is TRBV4-3 and J usage is TRBJ2-3, with D possibly matching TRBD1 (5 bases). The V end lost 4 bases, the J end lost 6 bases, and 11 bases lay between the germline ends. Germline V gene lookup returns CDR1 LGHNA and CDR2 YSLEER. CDR3 length: 13 residues. The CDR3 sequence: CASSLRKGDTQYF. CDR3 bases: TGCGCCAGCAGCCTCCGCAAGGGGGATACGCAGTATTTT.

This clonotype has at least ten counts. J is TRBJ2-1 and V is TRBV29-1; a possible D gene is TRBD1 (6 bases). CDR3 length: 14 residues. From germline, CDR1 is SQVTM and CDR2 ANQGSEA. Trimming removed 4 bases from V and 7 bases from J, with 17 bases in between. The CDR3 reads CSVAGALGTNEQFF. CDR3 bases: TGCAGCGTTGCAGGGGCCCTTGGGACGAATGAGCAGTTCTTC.

This clonotype has a count of ten or more. CDR3 sequence: CSASSYSGRAGVEQYF. Here the CDR3 DNA reads TGCAGTGCTTCCTCTTATAGCGGGAGGGCCGGTGTCGAGCAGTACTTC. V is TRBV20-1 and J is TRBJ2-7; 11 bases map to TRBD2. CDR1 DFQATT and CDR2 SNEGSKA come from the germline V gene (reference sequence). This CDR3 comprises 16 residues. Trimming cost V 5 bases and J 6 bases; bases outside gene matches: 15.

This clonotype was seen ten or more times. The genes are TRBV30 and TRBJ1-5; unclear D gene. V was pared by 3 bases and J by 4 bases, with 13 bases between. Germline V CDR1 and CDR2: GTSNPN, SVGIG (reference sequence). The CDR3 length is 14 residues. The CDR3 region is CAWSEGYENQPQHF. In DNA, the CDR3 is TGTGCCTGGAGCGAAGGGTACGAGAATCAGCCCCAGCATTTT.

There are many counts of this clonotype. The chain combines TRBV30 with TRBJ2-5, with 13 bases that match TRBD2. CDR1 GTSNPN and CDR2 SVGIG come from the germline V gene (reference sequence). The CDR3 loop spans 15 amino acids. J lost 5 bases, V lost 4 bases, and 7 bases had no gene match. The DNA of the CDR3 is TGTGCCTGGACGATGGGACTAGCGGGGCGGGAGACCCAGTACTTC. Its protein is CAWTMGLAGRETQYF.

The V and J genes are TRBV11-2 and TRBJ2-6; TRBD2 might be the D (6 bases). V was shortened by 5 bases and J by 9 bases, with 14 bases between the two germline ends. The CDR3 consists of 14 residues. In germline, CDR1 is SGHAT, CDR2 FQNNGV. In DNA form, the CDR3 reads TGTGCCAGCAGCCTTTGGCGGGGAGACAACGTCCTGACTTTC. This gives the protein CASSLWRGDNVLTF.

In its sample, this clonotype was seen a few times. The chain has TRBV29-1 and TRBJ2-7, with D maybe TRBD1 (7 bases). V lost 4 bases to trimming and J lost 5 bases, with 15 bases between them. CDR3 length: 13 amino acids. Looked up from germline, CDR1 is SQVTM and CDR2 is ANQGSEA. The CDR3 DNA sequence: TGCAGCGTTGGCTCCAGGGGGGATCACGAGCAGTACTTC. Translation gives CSVGSRGDHEQYF.

The chain joins TRBV3-1 to TRBJ1-2; 9 nucleotides match TRBD1. V lost 4 bases to trimming and J lost 8 bases; unmatched junction nucleotides: 5. The CDR3 has 13 residues. CDR1 is LGHDT and CDR2 is YNNKEL in the germline V gene (reference sequence). The DNA for the CDR3 is TGTGCCAGCAGCCCGGGACAGGGTAGCGGCTACACCTTC. This gives the protein CASSPGQGSGYTF.

This clonotype was found a few times. The chain couples TRBV19 to TRBJ2-3, with D tentatively TRBD1 (5 bases). The V end lost 7 bases, the J end lost 5 bases, and 16 bases lay between the germline ends. This CDR3 is 14 amino acids long. The germline V gene has CDR1 LNHDA and CDR2 SQIVND (reference sequence). The CDR3: CASKSTPQVDTQYF. DNA for the CDR3: TGTGCCAGTAAATCAACACCACAGGTAGATACGCAGTATTTT.

This clonotype was seen repeatedly, ten times or more. CDR3 protein: CASILTGTRYTGELFF. The CDR3, as DNA: TGTGCCAGCATCCTTACCGGGACACGTTACACCGGGGAGCTGTTTTTT. The chain has TRBV12-3 or TRBV12-4 and TRBJ2-2, with D possibly matching TRBD1 (6 bases). CDR3 size: 16 residues. Trimming pared 7 bases from V and 3 bases from J, leaving 18 bases between.

Many counts were recorded for this clonotype. V gene TRBV7-9 combines with J gene TRBJ2-5; D ambiguous. The CDR3 covers 16 residues. V was cut by 4 bases and J by 4 bases, with 19 bases left in between. Germline V gene data show CDR1 as SEHNR and CDR2 as FQNEAQ (reference sequence). CDR3: CASSSQPPVEVETQYF. The CDR3 bases are TGTGCCAGCAGCTCTCAGCCCCCTGTTGAGGTAGAGACCCAGTACTTC.

This clonotype was detected many times. The V call is TRBV20-1, the J call TRBJ2-7; 12 bases map to TRBD2. The CDR3 extends over 14 amino acids. V was clipped by 6 bases and J by 2 bases; unmatched bases: 5. Germline loops: CDR1 DFQATT, CDR2 SNEGSKA (reference sequence). This chain's CDR3 is CSASRLAGAYEQYF. CDR3 bases: TGCAGTGCCAGTCGACTAGCGGGAGCCTACGAGCAGTACTTC.

This clonotype was seen ten or more times. This chain links TRBV5-8 with TRBJ2-1, with D possibly called TRBD1 or TRBD2 (6 bases each). Germline lookup yields CDR1 SGHTS and CDR2 YDEGEE. This CDR3 region has 16 residues. Trimming took 0 bases from V and 6 from J, leaving 16 bases between them. CDR3 amino acids: CASSLGGAKTLNEQFF. CDR3 nucleotide sequence: TGTGCCAGCAGCTTGGGGGGGGCAAAAACACTCAATGAGCAGTTCTTC.

This clonotype was seen ten or more times. The chain couples TRBV29-1 to TRBJ2-5, with 7 nucleotides matching TRBD1. The CDR3 extends over 14 amino acids. V lost 6 bases to trimming and J lost 3 bases; unmatched junction nucleotides: 10. Germline V gives CDR1 SQVTM, CDR2 ANQGSEA. CDR3 in amino acids: CSVAAETGKETQYF. The CDR3 DNA sequence: TGCAGCGTGGCAGCTGAGACAGGGAAAGAGACCCAGTACTTC.

Turning to this clonotype: This sequence may be a read error, since a much larger clone differs from it by one base. V is TRBV20-1 and J is TRBJ1-1; D ambiguous. This CDR3 spans 13 amino acids. Germline lookup yields CDR1 DFQATT and CDR2 SNEGSKA (reference sequence). Trimming stripped 6 bases from V and 4 bases from J, with 15 bases between. In DNA, the CDR3 is TGCAGTGCCAAGGAGTCCATGATCACTGAAGCTTTCTTT. Translation gives CSAKESMITEAFF.

This clonotype was seen more than once but under ten times. The chain joins TRBV4-1 to TRBJ2-1, with 9 bases identical to TRBD1. V shed 2 bases, J shed 5 bases, and the junction held 16 bases outside the gene matches. There are 19 residues in the CDR3. Looked up from germline, CDR1 is MGHRA and CDR2 is YSYEKL. CDR3: CASSQTGTGLGVRDNEQFF. The CDR3, as DNA: TGCGCCAGCAGCCAAACCGGGACAGGGTTAGGGGTGCGTGACAATGAGCAGTTCTTC.

The sample holds a few counts of this clonotype. The chain links TRBV6-6 to TRBJ1-6; D unclear. The CDR3 consists of 14 residues. The V and J ends lost 2 bases and 7 bases respectively, with 9 bases between them. In germline, CDR1 is MNHNY, CDR2 SVGAGI (reference sequence). CDR3 loop: CASSYRVENSPLHF. CDR3 DNA sequence: TGTGCCAGCAGTTACAGGGTCGAAAATTCACCCCTCCACTTT.